The present T cell receptor beta chain was sequenced within a study of identical twins. The study's findings and limits: Models underestimated TCR alpha sharing (out-of-frame) in monozygotic twins. There were fewer insertions in abundant cord blood beta clonotypes, but memory repertoires showed no such pattern. Twin-shared out-of-frame alpha sequences showed excess low generation probability.

Only healthy Caucasians were enrolled as donors. TCRdb re-derived calls from the 5' RACE reads in MiXCR, one entry per CDR3 protein. The data show 1,800,000 or so distinct CDR3 sequences, about 30% seen once. This clonotype has just a few counts. Antigen unknown. The sequence was obtained from a newborn girl in good health. The sample comprised cord blood.

DNA for the CDR3: TGTGCCACCGAAAACACCCTAGGCGGTGAGCAGTTCTTC. Translation: CATENTLGGEQFF. The gene calls are TRBV24-1 and TRBJ2-1; D unclear. In germline, CDR1 is KGHDR, CDR2 SFDVKD. The CDR3 sequence is 13 residues long. Trimming removed 9 bases from V and 9 bases from J, with 17 bases in between.